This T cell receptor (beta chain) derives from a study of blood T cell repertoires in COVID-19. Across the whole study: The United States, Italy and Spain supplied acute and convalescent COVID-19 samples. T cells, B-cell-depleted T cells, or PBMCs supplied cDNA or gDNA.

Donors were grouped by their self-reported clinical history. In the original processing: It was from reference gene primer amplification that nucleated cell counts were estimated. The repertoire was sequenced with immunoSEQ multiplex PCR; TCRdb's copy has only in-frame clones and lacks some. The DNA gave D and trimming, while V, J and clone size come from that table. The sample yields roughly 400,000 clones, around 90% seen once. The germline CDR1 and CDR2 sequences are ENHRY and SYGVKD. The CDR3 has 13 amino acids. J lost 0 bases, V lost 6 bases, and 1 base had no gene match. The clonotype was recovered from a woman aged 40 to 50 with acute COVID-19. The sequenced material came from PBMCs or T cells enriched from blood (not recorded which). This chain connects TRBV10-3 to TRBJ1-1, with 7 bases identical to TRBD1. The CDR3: CAISQGVNTEAFF. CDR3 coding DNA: TGTGCCATCAGCCAGGGGGTGAACACTGAAGCTTTCTTT.